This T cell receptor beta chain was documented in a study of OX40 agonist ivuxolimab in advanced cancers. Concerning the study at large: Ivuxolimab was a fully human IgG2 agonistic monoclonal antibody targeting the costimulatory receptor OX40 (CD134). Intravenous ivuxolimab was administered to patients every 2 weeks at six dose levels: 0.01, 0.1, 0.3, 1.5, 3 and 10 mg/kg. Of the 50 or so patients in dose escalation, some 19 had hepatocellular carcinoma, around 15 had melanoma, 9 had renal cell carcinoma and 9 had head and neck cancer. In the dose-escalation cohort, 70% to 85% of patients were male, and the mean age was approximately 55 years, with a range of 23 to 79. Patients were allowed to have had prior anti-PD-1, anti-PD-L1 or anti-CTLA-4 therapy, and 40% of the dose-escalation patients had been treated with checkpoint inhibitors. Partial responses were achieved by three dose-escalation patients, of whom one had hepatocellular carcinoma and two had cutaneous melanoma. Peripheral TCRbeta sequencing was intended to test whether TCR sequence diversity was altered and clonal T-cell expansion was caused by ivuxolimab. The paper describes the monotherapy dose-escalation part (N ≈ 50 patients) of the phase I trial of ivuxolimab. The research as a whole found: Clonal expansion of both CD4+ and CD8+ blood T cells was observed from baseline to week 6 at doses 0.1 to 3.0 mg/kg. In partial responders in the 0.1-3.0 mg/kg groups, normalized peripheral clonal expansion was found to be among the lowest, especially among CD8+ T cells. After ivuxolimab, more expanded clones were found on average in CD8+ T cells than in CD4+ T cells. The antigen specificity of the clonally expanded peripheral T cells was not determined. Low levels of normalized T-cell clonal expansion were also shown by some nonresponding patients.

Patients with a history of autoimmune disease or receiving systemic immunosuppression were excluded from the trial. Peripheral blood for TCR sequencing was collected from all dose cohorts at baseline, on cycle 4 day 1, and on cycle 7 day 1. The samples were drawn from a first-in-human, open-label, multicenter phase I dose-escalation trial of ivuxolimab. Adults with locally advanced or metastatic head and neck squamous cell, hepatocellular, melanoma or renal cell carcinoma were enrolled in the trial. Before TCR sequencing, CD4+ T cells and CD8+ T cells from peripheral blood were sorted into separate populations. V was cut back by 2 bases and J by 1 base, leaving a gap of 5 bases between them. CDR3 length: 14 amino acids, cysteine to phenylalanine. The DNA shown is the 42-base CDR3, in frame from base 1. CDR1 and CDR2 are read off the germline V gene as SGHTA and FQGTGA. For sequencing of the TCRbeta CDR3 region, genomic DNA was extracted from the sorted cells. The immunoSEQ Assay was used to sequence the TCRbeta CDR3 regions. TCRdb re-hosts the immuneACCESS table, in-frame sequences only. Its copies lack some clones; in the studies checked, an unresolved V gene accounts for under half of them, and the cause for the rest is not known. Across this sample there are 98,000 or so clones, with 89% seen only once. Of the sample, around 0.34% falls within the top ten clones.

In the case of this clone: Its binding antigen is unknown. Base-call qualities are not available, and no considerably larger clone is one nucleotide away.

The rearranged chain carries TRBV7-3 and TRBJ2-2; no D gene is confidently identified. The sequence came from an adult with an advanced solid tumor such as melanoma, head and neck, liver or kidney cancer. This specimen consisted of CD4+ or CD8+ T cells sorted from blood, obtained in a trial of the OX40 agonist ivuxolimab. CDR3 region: CASSLHLNTGELFF. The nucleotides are TGTGCCAGCAGCTTACACCTGAACACCGGGGAGCTGTTTTTT.